The clone carrying this TCR beta chain was detected only a few times. The antigen remains undetermined. The CDR3 length is 13 residues. V was cut by 3 bases and J by 5 bases, with 14 bases left in between. Germline loops: CDR1 DFQATT, CDR2 SNEGSKA (reference sequence). Some clones are missing from TCRdb's copy, which holds only in-frame ones; the method was immunoSEQ multiplex PCR. This table has about 140,000 clones, 88% appearing once. The data were taken from a study of T cell responses to AZD1222 COVID-19 vaccine. General study points: Close to half of all spike-specific TCRs reportedly target regions of the variants that are unmutated. Receipt of two AZD1222 doses was followed by a rise in Spike-specific TCR breadth and depth. Among those given AZD1222, only 6 or 7 were seropositive at baseline. The donors showed a predominance of white British ancestry and of females, with possible underestimation of clonal diversity.

This receptor was identified in an adult who received the MenACWY meningococcal vaccine as a control. The sample consisted of peripheral blood, taken 28 days after the second dose of the MenACWY control vaccine. This chain joins TRBV20-1 and TRBJ2-7; D may correspond to TRBD1 or TRBD2 (5 bases each). CDR3 nucleotides: TGCAGTGCTAGTTCCGGGACGAACAACGAGCAGTACTTC. Translated, it gives CSASSGTNNEQYF.